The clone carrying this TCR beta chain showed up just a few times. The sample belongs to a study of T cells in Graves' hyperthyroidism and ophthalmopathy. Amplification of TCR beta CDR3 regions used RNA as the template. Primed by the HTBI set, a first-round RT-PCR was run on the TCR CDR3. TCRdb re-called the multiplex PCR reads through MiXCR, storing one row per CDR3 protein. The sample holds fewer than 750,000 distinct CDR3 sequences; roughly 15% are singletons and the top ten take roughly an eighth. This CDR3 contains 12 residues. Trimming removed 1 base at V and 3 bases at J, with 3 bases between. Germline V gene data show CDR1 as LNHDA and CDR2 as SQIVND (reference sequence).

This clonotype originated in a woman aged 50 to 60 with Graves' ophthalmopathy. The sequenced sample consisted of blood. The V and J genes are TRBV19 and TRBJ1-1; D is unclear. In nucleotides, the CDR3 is TGTGCCAGTAGTATAGTAGACACTGAAGCTTTCTTT. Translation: CASSIVDTEAFF.